This T cell receptor beta chain came from a study of Tregs in tolerant kidney transplant recipients. Assay used: immunoSEQ multiplex PCR; TCRdb lists only in-frame clones, some missing. This sample carries approximately 8,700 clones, under 55% of them seen once, and the ten largest clones take less than 6.5%. Study results and caveats: Tregs expanded with activated donor B cells seemed most donor-specific.

Points on this clone: Its antigen is currently unknown.

This CDR3 is 16 amino acids long. V was clipped by 5 bases and J by 1 base; unmatched bases: 11. Per the germline V gene, CDR1 is SGHTA and CDR2 is FQGNSA. This TCR derives from a human donor in good health. Material for sequencing was CD4+ T cells from blood cultured with allogeneic cells. The rearrangement uses TRBV7-2 and TRBJ2-7; 7 nucleotides match TRBD1. The CDR3 DNA sequence: TGTGCCAGCAGCCCCGGACAGGTTTTTGTATCCTACGAGCAGTACTTC. It is translated as CASSPGQVFVSYEQYF.